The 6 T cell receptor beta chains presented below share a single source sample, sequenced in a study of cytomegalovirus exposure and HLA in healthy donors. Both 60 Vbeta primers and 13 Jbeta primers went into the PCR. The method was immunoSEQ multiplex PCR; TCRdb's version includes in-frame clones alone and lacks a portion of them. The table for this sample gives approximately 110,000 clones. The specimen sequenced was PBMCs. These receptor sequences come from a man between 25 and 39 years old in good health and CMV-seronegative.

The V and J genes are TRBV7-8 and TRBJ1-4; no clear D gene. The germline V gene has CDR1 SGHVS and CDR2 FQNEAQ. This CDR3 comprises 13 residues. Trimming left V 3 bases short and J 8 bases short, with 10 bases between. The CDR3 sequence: CASSFAGLEKLFF. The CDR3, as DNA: TGTGCCAGCAGCTTTGCCGGGTTGGAAAAACTGTTTTTT.

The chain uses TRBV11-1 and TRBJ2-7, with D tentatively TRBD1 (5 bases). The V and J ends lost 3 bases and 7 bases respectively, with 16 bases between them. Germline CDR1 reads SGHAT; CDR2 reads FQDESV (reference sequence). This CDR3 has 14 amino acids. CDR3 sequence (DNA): TGTGCCAGCAGCTTCCCAGGGTCCCTCGTGGAGCAGTACTTC. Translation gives CASSFPGSLVEQYF.

CDR3 bases: TGTGCCAGCAGTGACCCCGGACAGGGCGGAGGAACAGATACGCAGTATTTT. This translates into CASSDPGQGGGTDTQYF. V and J are TRBV2 and TRBJ2-3; 8 nucleotides align to TRBD1. After removal of 3 bases from V and 3 bases from J, the junction contained 11 bases not matched to a gene. CDR1 is SNHLY, CDR2 FYNNEI, per germline. The CDR3 sequence is 17 residues long. Looking up the rest from reference TRBV2 and TRBJ2-3 gives the full variable domain: EPEVTQTPSHQVTQMGQEVILRCVPISNHLYFYWYRQILGQKVEFLVSFYNNEISEKSEIFDDQFSVERPDGSNFTLKIRSTKLEDSAMYFCASSDPGQGGGTDTQYFGPGTRLTVL.

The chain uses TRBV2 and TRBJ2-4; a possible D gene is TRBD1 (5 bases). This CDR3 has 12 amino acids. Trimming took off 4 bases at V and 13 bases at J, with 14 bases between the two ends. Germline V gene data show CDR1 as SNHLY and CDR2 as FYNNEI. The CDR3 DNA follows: TGTGCCAGCAGTGCATCTAGGGGCGGCCAGTACTTC. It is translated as CASSASRGGQYF.

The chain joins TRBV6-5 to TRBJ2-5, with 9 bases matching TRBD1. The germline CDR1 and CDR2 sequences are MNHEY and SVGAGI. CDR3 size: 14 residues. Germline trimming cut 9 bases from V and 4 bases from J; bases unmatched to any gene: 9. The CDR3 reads CASYHRGHRETQYF. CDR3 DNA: TGTGCCAGTTACCACAGGGGGCATCGAGAGACCCAGTACTTC.

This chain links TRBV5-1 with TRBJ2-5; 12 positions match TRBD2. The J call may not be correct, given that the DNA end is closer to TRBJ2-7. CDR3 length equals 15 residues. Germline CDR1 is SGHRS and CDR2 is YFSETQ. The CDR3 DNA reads TGCGCCAGCAGCGGGGGACTAGCGGGCTCCTACGAGCAGTACTTC. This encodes CASSGGLAGSYEQYF.